The clone carrying this T cell receptor beta chain appeared many times. Its antigen is not known. This sample is part of a study of neurological immune-mediated disorders. CDR1 and CDR2 (germline): SGHTA, FQGNSA. Trimming took off 5 bases at V and 6 bases at J, with 7 bases between the two ends. The CDR3 is 12 residues long. Whole-study results and caveats: CDR3 amino acid sequences found in expanded clones were never shared across subjects, suggesting private repertoires in all groups.

5'RACE generated cDNA with 10-nucleotide random UMIs. Each CDR3 protein gets one entry after TCRdb re-called the 5' RACE reads with MiXCR. This table holds about 40,000 distinct CDR3 sequences, 11% to 15% found once. The receptor's source is a woman aged 45-60 years with HTLV-1-associated myelopathy (HAM/TSP). The chain has TRBV7-2 and TRBJ1-4, with D unresolved. What was sequenced was PBMCs. In nucleotides, the CDR3 is TGTGCCAGCAGCACGAGACATGAAAAACTGTTTTTT. This encodes CASSTRHEKLFF.